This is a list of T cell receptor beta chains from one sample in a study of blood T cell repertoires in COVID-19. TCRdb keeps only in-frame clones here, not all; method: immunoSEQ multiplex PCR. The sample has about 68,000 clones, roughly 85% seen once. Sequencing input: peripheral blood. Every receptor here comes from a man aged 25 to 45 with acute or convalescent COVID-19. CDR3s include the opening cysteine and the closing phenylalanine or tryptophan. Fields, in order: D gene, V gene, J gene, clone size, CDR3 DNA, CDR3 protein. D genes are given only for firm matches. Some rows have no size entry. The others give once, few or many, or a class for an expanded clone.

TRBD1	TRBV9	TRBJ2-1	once	TGTGCCAGCAGCGTAGCTGTCTGGGATGGGGACAGTGAGCAGTTCTTC	CASSVAVWDGDSEQFF
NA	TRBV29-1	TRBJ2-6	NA	TGCAGCGTTGATTCGGTCGACTCTGGGGCCAACGTCCTGACTTTC	CSVDSVDSGANVLTF
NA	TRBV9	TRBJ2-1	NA	TGTGCCAGCAGCGAGGGAGGTACCCTCTACAATGAGCAGTTCTTC	CASSEGGTLYNEQFF
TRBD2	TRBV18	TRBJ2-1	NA	TGTGCCAGCTCACCACCGGGAATAGCGGGAGGGCCTTTTGAGCAGTTCTTC	CASSPPGIAGGPFEQFF
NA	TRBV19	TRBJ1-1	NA	TGTGCCAGTAGTACTCGCAAGGGAGCAGGGAACACTGAAGCTTTCTTT	CASSTRKGAGNTEAFF
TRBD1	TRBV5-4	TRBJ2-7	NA	TGTGCCAGCAGCGACACAGGGGTCGATTTTTCTTACGAGCAGTACTTC	CASSDTGVDFSYEQYF
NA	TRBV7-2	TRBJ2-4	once	TGTGCCAGCAGCCACGTAGGGCAGGGGCCCAACATTCAGTACTTC	CASSHVGQGPNIQYF
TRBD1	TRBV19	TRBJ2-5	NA	TGTGCCAGTAGTATAGTCCCGGGACAGGGAAAAGAGACCCAGTACTTC	CASSIVPGQGKETQYF
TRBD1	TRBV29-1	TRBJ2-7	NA	TGCAGCGTTGAGCGGGACAGGGGCTACGAGCAGTACTTC	CSVERDRGYEQYF
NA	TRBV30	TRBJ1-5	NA	TGTGCCTGGAGGGGTAAGGGAGGGAATCAGCCCCAGCATTTT	CAWRGKGGNQPQHF
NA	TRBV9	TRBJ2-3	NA	TGTGCCAGCAGCCCGGGAGTTACAGATACGCAGTATTTT	CASSPGVTDTQYF
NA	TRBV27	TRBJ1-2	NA	TGTGCCAGCAGTTTAGAGGGCCACTATGGCTACACCTTC	CASSLEGHYGYTF
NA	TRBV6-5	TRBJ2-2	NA	TGTGCCAGCACCTCAGAAGCAGGAGGGGCCGGGGAGCTGTTTTTT	CASTSEAGGAGELFF
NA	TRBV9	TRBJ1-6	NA	TGTGCCAGCAGTGCGACAGTGGACCCCTATAATTCACCCCTCCACTTT	CASSATVDPYNSPLHF
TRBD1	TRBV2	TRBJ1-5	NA	TGTGCTTCGAACCGGGACAGAGATAATCAGCCCCAGCATTTT	CASNRDRDNQPQHF
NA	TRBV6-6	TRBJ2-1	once	TGTGCCAGCACGGGGTGGGTCTACAATGAGCAGTTCTTC	CASTGWVYNEQFF
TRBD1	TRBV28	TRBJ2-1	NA	TGTGCCAGCAGTTCTACAGGGGTGGTCTCCTACAATGAGCAGTTCTTC	CASSSTGVVSYNEQFF
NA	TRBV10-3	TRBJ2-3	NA	TGTGCCACGCGAAAGGGGGACTACACAGATACGCAGTATTTT	CATRKGDYTDTQYF